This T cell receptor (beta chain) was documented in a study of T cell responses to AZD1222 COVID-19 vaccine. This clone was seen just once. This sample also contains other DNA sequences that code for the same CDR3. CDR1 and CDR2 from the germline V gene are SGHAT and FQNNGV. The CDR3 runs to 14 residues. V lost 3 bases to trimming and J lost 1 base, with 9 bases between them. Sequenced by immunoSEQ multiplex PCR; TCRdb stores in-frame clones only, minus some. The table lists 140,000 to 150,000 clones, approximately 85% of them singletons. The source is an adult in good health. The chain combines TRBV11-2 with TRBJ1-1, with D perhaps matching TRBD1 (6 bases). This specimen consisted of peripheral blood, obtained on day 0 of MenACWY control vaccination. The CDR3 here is CASSLGARNTEAFF. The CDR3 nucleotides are TGTGCCAGCAGCTTGGGGGCCAGGAACACTGAAGCTTTCTTT.